By sample fraction, the clone carrying this T cell receptor beta chain is medium-sized. The antigen remains undetermined. This sample was included in a study of Graves' ophthalmopathy and Graves' hyperthyroidism. At the level of the study: Prior to any treatment, peripheral blood was collected at the time of initial diagnosis.

A duration under 3 months, NOSPECS ≥4, CAS ≥3 and moderate-to-severe activity characterized the donors with ophthalmopathy. J lost 2 bases, V lost 5 bases, and 3 bases had no gene match. This CDR3 contains 14 residues. Germline CDR1 reads MNHEY; CDR2 reads SVGAGI. Amplification of TCR beta CDR3 regions used RNA transcripts. Second-round multiplex PCR followed a first-round RT-PCR using HTBI primers. TCRdb fed the multiplex PCR reads into MiXCR, producing one record per CDR3 protein. This repertoire shows roughly 160,000 distinct CDR3 sequences, around two fifths found once; its top ten account for 8% to 9%. Study-wide results and limits: A 13-signature model separated ophthalmopathy from stable hyperthyroidism, reaching around 89% sensitivity and approximately 81% specificity cross-validated.

The TCR originated in a man aged 30 to 45 with Graves' ophthalmopathy. The sequenced sample was peripheral blood. V gene TRBV6-5 combines with J gene TRBJ1-3; TRBD1 matches at 7 bases. CDR3 residues: CASSRGGTGNTIYF. The DNA for the CDR3 is TGTGCCAGCAGTAGAGGGGGCACTGGAAACACCATATATTTT.